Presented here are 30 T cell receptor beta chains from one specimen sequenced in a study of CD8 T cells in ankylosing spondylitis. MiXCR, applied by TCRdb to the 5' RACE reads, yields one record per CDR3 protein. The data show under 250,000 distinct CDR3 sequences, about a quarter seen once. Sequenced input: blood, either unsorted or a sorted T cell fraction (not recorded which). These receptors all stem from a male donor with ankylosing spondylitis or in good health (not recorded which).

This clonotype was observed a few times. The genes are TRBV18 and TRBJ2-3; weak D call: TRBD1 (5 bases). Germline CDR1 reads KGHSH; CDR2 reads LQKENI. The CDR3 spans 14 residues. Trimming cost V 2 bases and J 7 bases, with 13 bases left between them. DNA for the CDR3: TGTGCCAGCTCACCAATCCAGGGTCGAAATACGCAGTATTTT. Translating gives CASSPIQGRNTQYF.

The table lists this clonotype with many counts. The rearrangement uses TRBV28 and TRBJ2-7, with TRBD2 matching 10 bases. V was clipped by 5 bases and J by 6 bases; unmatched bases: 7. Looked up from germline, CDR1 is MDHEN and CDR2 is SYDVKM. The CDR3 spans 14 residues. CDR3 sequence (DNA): TGTGCCAGCAGTCCGGGCCTAGCGGGAGTCGAGCAGTACTTC. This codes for CASSPGLAGVEQYF.

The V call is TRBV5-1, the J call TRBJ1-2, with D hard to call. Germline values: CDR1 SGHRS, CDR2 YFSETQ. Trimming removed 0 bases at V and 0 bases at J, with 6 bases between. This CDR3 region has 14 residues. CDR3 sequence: CASSLDGANYGYTF. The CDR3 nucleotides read TGCGCCAGCAGCTTGGACGGAGCTAACTATGGCTACACCTTC.

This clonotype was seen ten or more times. The CDR3 DNA sequence: TGTGCCAGCTCATTCGACGGGACGCACCAAGAGACCCAGTACTTC. As protein: CASSFDGTHQETQYF. The chain links TRBV18 to TRBJ2-5; D may be TRBD1 or TRBD2 (5 bases each). The germline CDR1 and CDR2 sequences are KGHSH and LQKENI. This CDR3 comprises 15 residues. V lost 5 bases and J lost 0, with 13 bases in between.

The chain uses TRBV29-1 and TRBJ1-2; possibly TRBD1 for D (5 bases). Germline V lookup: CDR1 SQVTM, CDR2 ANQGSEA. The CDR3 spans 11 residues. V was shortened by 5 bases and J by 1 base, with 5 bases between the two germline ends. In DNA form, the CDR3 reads TGCAGCGTTAGGGGTAACTATGGCTACACCTTC. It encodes CSVRGNYGYTF. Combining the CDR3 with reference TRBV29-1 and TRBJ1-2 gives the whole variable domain SAVISQKPSRDICQRGTSLTIQCQVDSQVTMMFWYRQQPGQSLTLIATANQGSEATYESGFVIDKFPISRPNLTFSTLTVSNMSPEDSSIYLCSVRGNYGYTFGSGTRLTVV.

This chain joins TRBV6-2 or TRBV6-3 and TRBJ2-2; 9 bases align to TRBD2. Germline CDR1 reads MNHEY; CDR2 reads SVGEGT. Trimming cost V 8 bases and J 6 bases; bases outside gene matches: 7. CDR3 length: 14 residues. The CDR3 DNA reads TGTGCCAGCGGGCAGCGGGAGGAGGCCGGGGAGCTGTTTTTT. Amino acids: CASGQREEAGELFF.

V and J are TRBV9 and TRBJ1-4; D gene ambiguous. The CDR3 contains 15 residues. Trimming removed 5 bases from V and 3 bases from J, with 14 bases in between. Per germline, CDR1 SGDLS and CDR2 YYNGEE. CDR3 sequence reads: CASSRTPTANEKLFF. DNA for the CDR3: TGTGCCAGCAGTAGGACCCCAACAGCTAATGAAAAACTGTTTTTT.

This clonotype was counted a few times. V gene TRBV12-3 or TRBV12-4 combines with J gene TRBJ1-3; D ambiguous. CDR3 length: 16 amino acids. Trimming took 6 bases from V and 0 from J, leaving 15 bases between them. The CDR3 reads CASRLPAGLSGNTIYF. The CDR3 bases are TGTGCCAGCAGGCTCCCTGCCGGACTCTCTGGAAACACCATATATTTT.

CDR3 nucleotide sequence: TGCGCCAGCAGCTGGACAGGACCGGGAGAAGCTTTCTTT. Translating gives CASSWTGPGEAFF. The chain uses TRBV5-1 and TRBJ1-1, with TRBD1 matching over 7 bases. CDR1 and CDR2 from the germline V gene are SGHRS and YFSETQ. With 3 bases clipped from V and 8 bases from J, the junction kept 7 bases outside the gene matches. This CDR3 comprises 13 residues. Drawing the rest from reference TRBV5-1 and TRBJ1-1, the complete variable domain is KAGVTQTPRYLIKTRGQQVTLSCSPISGHRSVSWYQQTPGQGLQFLFEYFSETQRNKGNFPGRFSGRQFSNSRSEMNVSTLELGDSALYLCASSWTGPGEAFFGQGTRLTVV.

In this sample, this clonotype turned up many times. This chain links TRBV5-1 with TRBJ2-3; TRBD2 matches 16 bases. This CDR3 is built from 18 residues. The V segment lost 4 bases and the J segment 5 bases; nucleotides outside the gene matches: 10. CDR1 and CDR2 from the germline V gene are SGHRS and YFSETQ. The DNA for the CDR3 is TGCGCCAGCAGCCTCACCGGGACTAGCGGGAGGGCCGGAGATACGCAGTATTTT. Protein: CASSLTGTSGRAGDTQYF.

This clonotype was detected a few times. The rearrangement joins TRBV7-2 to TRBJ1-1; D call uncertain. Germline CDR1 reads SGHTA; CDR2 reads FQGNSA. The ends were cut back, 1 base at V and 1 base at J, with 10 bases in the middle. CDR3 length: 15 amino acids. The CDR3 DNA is TGTGCCAGCAGCTTAGATCCGGTGTCGAACACTGAAGCTTTCTTT. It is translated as CASSLDPVSNTEAFF.

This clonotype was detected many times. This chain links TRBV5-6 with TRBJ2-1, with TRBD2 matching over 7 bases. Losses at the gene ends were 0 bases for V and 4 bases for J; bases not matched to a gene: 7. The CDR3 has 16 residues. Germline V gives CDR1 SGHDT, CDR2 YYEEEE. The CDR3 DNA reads TGTGCCAGCAGCTTGGTGGCTAGCGGCATGTACAATGAGCAGTTCTTC. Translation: CASSLVASGMYNEQFF. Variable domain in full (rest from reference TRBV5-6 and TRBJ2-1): DAGVTQSPTHLIKTRGQQVTLRCSPKSGHDTVSWYQQALGQGPQFIFQYYEEEERQRGNFPDRFSGHQFPNYSSELNVNALLLGDSALYLCASSLVASGMYNEQFFGPGTRLTVL.

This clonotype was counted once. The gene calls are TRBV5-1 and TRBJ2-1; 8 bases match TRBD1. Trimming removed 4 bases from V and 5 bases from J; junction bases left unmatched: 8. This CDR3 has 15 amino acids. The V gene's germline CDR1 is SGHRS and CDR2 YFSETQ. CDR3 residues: CASSLDGQGDNEQFF. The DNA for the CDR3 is TGCGCCAGCAGCCTAGACGGACAGGGCGACAATGAGCAGTTCTTC.

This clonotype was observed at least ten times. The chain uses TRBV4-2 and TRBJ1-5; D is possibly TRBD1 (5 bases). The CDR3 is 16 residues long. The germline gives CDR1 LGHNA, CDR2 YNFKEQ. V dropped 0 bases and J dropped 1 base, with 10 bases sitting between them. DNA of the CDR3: TGTGCCAGCAGCCAAGAACCGGGGCGGAGCAATCAGCCCCAGCATTTT. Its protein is CASSQEPGRSNQPQHF.

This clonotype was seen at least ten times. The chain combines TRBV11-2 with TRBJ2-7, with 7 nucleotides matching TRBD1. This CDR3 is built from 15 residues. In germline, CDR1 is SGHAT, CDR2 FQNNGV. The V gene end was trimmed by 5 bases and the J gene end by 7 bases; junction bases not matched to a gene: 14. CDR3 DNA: TGTGCCAGCAGCCTCACAGATAAACAGGGGTTGGAGCAGTACTTC. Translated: CASSLTDKQGLEQYF.

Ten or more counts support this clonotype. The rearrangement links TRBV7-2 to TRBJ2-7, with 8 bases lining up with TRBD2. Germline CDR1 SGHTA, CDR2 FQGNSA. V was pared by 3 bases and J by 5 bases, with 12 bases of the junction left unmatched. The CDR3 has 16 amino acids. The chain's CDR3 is CASSFFPGGPSHEQYF. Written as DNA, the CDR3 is TGTGCCAGCAGCTTTTTCCCGGGAGGGCCTTCCCACGAGCAGTACTTC.

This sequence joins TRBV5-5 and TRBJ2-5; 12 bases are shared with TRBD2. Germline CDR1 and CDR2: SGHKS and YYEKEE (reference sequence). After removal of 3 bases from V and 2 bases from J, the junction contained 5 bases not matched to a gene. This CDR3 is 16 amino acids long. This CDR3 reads CASSSGLAGRQETQYF. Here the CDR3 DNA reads TGTGCCAGCAGCTCAGGACTAGCGGGACGACAAGAGACCCAGTACTTC. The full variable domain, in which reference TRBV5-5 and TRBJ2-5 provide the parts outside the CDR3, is DAGVTQSPTHLIKTRGQQVTLRCSPISGHKSVSWYQQVLGQGPQFIFQYYEKEERGRGNFPDRFSARQFPNYSSELNVNALLLGDSALYLCASSSGLAGRQETQYFGPGTRLLVL.

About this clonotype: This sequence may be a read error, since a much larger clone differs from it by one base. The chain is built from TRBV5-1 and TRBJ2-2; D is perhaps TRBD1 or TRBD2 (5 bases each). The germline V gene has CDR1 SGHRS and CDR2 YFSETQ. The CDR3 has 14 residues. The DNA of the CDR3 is TGCGCCAGCAGGTCAGGGTACGACACCGGGGAGCTGGTTTTT. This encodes CASRSGYDTGELVF. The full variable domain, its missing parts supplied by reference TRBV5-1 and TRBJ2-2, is KAGVTQTPRYLIKTRGQQVTLSCSPISGHRSVSWYQQTPGQGLQFLFEYFSETQRNKGNFPGRFSGRQFSNSRSEMNVSTLELGDSALYLCASRSGYDTGELVFGEGSRLTVL.

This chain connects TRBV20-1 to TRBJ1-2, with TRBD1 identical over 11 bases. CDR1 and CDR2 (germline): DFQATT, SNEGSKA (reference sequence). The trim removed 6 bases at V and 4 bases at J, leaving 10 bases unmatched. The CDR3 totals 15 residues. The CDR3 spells CSAQAMGQGGYGYTF. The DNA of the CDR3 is TGCAGTGCCCAGGCGATGGGACAGGGGGGCTATGGCTACACCTTC.

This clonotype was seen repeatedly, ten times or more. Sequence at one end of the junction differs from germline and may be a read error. The CDR3 coding sequence is TGCAGCGTTGTAGACAGTGGGTCCTCCGACGAGCAGTACTTC. This codes for CSVVDSGSSDEQYF. This chain links TRBV29-1 with TRBJ2-7; possibly TRBD1 for D (5 bases). This CDR3 region has 14 residues. Germline V CDR1 and CDR2: SQVTM, ANQGSEA.

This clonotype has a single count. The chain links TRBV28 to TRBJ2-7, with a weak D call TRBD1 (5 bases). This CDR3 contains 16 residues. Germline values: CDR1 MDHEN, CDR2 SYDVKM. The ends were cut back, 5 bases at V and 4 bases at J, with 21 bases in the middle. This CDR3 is CASSTTTTVLVYEQYF. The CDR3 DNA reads TGTGCCAGCAGTACCACTACGACAGTCCTCGTTTACGAGCAGTACTTC. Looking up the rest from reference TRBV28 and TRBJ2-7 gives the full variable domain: DVKVTQSSRYLVKRTGEKVFLECVQDMDHENMFWYRQDPGLGLRLIYFSYDVKMKEKGDIPEGYSVSREKKERFSLILESASTNQTSMYLCASSTTTTVLVYEQYFGPGTRLTVT.

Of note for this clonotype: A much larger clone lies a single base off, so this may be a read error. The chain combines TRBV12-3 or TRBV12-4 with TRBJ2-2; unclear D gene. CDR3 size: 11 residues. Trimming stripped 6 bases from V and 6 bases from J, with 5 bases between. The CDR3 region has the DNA TGTGCCAGCAGCCCCTCCGGGGAGCTGTTTTTT. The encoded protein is CASSPSGELFF.

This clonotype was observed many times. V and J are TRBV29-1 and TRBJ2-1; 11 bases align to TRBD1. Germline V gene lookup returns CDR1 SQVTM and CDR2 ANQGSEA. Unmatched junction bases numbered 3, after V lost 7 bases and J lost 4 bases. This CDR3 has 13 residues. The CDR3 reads CSAGTGGYNEQFF. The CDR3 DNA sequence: TGCAGCGCTGGGACAGGGGGGTACAATGAGCAGTTCTTC.

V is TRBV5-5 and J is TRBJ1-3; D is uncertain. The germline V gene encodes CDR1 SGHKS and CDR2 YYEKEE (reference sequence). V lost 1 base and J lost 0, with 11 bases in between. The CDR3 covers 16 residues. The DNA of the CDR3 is TGTGCCAGCAGCTTGTTCGACACTGGCTCTGGAAACACCATATATTTT. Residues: CASSLFDTGSGNTIYF.

The CDR3 bases are TGCAGCGTTGGACAGTACAATGAGCAGTTCTTC. This translates into CSVGQYNEQFF. V usage is TRBV29-1 and J usage is TRBJ2-1; weak D call: TRBD1 (5 bases). Trimming left V 4 bases short and J 4 bases short, with 5 bases between. The CDR3 has 11 residues. Per germline, CDR1 SQVTM and CDR2 ANQGSEA.

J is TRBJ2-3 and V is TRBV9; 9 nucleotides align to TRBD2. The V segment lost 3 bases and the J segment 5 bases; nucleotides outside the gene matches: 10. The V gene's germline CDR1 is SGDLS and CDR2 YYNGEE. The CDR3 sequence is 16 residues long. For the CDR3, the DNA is TGTGCCAGCAGCGGTAGCGGGAGACGGGTTGGAGATACGCAGTATTTT. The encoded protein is CASSGSGRRVGDTQYF. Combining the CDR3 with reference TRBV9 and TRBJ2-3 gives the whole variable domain DSGVTQTPKHLITATGQRVTLRCSPRSGDLSVYWYQQSLDQGLQFLIQYYNGEERAKGNILERFSAQQFPDLHSELNLSSLELGDSALYFCASSGSGRRVGDTQYFGPGTRLTVL.

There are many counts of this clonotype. CDR3 loop: CATLGRLADVNTQYF. For the CDR3, the DNA is TGTGCCACCTTGGGAAGACTAGCGGATGTGAATACGCAGTATTTT. The gene calls are TRBV6-2 or TRBV6-3 and TRBJ2-3; 9 bases line up with TRBD2. The CDR3 contains 15 residues. In germline, CDR1 is MNHEY, CDR2 SVGEGT. V dropped 10 bases and J dropped 7; count of bases not matched to a gene: 15.

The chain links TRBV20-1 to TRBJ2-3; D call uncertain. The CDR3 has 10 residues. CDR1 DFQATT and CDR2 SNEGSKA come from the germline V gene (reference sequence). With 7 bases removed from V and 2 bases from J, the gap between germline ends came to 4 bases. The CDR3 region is CSGITDTQYF. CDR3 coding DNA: TGCAGTGGAATCACAGATACGCAGTATTTT.

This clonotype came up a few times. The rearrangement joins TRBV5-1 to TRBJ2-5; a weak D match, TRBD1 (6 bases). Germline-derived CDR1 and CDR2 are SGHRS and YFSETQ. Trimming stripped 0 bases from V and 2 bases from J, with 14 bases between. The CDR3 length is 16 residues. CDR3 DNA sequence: TGCGCCAGCAGCTTGGGGCCCCAGGGGCGGCAAGAGACCCAGTACTTC. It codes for CASSLGPQGRQETQYF.

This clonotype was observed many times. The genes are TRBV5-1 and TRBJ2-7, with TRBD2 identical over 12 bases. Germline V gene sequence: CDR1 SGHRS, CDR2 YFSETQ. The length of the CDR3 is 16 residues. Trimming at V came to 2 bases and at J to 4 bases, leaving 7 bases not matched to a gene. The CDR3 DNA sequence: TGCGCCAGCAGCTTTGGGTGGACTAGCGGGACTTACGAGCAGTACTTC. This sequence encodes CASSFGWTSGTYEQYF. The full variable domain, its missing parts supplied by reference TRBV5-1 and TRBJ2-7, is KAGVTQTPRYLIKTRGQQVTLSCSPISGHRSVSWYQQTPGQGLQFLFEYFSETQRNKGNFPGRFSGRQFSNSRSEMNVSTLELGDSALYLCASSFGWTSGTYEQYFGPGTRLTVT.